This T cell receptor beta chain was sequenced for a study of cytomegalovirus exposure and HLA in healthy donors. Study results and limitations: Later work found most CMV-associated TCR beta chains apparently HLA-restricted. Reported findings show TCR beta sequences accurately forecast HLA-A and HLA-B alleles in most subjects. Most TCR sequences proved rare, with some public TCRs found in many donors.

Among the donors, all were healthy bone marrow donors. PCR was performed using 60 Vbeta and 13 Jbeta primers. Data came from immunoSEQ multiplex PCR; TCRdb stores just in-frame clones and leaves some out. The sample holds 200,000 or so clones, roughly 80% seen once. Notes on this clone: The antigen remains unidentified.

Sequencing was performed on PBMCs. This clonotype originated in a middle-aged man in good health and CMV-seropositive.

The CDR3 DNA sequence: TGTGCCAGCAGCTTCGCAGGGGGCGATTCACCCCTCCACTTT. This encodes CASSFAGGDSPLHF. The genes are TRBV11-2 and TRBJ1-6; 8 nucleotides match TRBD1. The germline V gene has CDR1 SGHAT and CDR2 FQNNGV. V shed 3 bases and J 8 bases; nucleotides not matched to a gene: 3. This CDR3 spans 14 amino acids.